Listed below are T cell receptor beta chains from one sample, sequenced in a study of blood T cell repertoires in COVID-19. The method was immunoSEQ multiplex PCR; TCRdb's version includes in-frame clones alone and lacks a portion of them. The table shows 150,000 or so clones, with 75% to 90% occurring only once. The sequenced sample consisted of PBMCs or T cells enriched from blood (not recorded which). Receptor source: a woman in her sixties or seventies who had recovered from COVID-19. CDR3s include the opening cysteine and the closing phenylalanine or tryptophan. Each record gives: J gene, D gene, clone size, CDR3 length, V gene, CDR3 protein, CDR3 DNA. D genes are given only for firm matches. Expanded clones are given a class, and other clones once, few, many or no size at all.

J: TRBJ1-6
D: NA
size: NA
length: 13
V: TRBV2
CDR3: CASRREKNSPLHF
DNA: TGTGCCAGCAGAAGGGAGAAGAATTCACCCCTCCACTTT

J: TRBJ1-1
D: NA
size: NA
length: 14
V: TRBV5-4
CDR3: CASSFVLRGTEAFF
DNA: TGTGCCAGCAGCTTTGTGCTTCGCGGCACTGAAGCTTTCTTT

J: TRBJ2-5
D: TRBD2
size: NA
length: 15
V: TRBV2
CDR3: CASLILAGVGETQYF
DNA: TGTGCCAGCCTCATATTAGCGGGAGTGGGGGAGACCCAGTACTTC

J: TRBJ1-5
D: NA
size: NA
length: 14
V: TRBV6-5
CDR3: CASSSLGPNQPQHF
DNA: TGTGCCAGCAGCTCGCTGGGGCCCAATCAGCCCCAGCATTTT

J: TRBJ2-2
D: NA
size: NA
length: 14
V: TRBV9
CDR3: CASSVLANTGELFF
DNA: TGTGCCAGCAGCGTACTCGCGAACACCGGGGAGCTGTTTTTT

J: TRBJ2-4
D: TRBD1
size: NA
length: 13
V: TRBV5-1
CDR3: CASSMEQGYIQYF
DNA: TGCGCCAGCAGCATGGAACAGGGGTACATTCAGTACTTC

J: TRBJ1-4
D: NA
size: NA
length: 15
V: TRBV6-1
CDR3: CASSEKTEYNEKLFF
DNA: TGTGCCAGCAGTGAGAAGACAGAATATAATGAAAAACTGTTTTTT

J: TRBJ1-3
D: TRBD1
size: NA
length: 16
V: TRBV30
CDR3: CAWSHRDRRSGNTIYF
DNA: TGTGCCTGGAGCCACCGGGACAGACGATCTGGAAACACCATATATTTT

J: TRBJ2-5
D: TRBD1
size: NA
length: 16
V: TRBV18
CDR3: CASSPRQGTGGKTQYF
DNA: TGTGCCAGCTCACCCCGCCAGGGGACAGGGGGGAAGACCCAGTACTTC

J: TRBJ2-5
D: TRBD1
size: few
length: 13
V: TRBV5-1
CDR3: CASYLTGEETQYF
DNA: TGCGCCAGCTACCTTACAGGGGAGGAGACCCAGTACTTC

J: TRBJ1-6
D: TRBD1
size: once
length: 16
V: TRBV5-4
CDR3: CASSLSGGTYNSPLHF
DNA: TGTGCCAGCAGCTTGTCAGGGGGAACCTATAATTCACCCCTCCACTTT

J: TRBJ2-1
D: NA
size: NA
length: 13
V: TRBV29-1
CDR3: CSVESEAYNEQFF
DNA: TGCAGCGTTGAAAGTGAGGCTTACAATGAGCAGTTCTTC

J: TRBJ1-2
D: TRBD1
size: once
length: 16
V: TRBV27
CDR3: CASSLSGGQGAPGYTF
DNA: TGTGCCAGCAGTTTATCGGGGGGACAGGGGGCGCCTGGCTACACCTTC

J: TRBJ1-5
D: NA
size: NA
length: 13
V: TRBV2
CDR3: CASLRGHDQPQHF
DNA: TGTGCCAGCTTGCGGGGGCACGATCAGCCCCAGCATTTT

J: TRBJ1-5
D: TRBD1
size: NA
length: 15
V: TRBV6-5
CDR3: CASKGTGWGNQPQHF
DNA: TGTGCCAGCAAAGGGACAGGTTGGGGCAATCAGCCCCAGCATTTT

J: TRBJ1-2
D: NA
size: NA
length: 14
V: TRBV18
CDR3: CASSEGGNNYGYTF
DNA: TGTGCCAGCTCGGAGGGAGGGAATAACTATGGCTACACCTTC

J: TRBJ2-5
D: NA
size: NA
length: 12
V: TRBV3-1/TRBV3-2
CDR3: CASSRQKETQYF
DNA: TGTGCCAGCAGCCGACAGAAAGAGACCCAGTACTTC

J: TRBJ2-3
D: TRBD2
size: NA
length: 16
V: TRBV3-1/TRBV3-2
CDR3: CASSQERTGGLYTQYF
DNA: TGTGCCAGCAGCCAAGAACGGACGGGAGGGTTATATACGCAGTATTTT

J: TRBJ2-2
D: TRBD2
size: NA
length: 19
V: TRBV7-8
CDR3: CASSRGLAGAFANTGELFF
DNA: TGTGCCAGCAGCCGGGGACTAGCGGGAGCCTTCGCGAACACCGGGGAGCTGTTTTTT

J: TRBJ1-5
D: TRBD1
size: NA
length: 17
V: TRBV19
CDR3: CASTPGRGRLSGQPQHF
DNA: TGTGCCAGTACCCCGGGTAGGGGGCGGTTGTCTGGTCAGCCCCAGCATTTT

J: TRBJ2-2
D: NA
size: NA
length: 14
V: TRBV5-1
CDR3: CASSLAVSTGELFF
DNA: TGCGCCAGCAGCTTGGCGGTTAGCACCGGGGAGCTGTTTTTT

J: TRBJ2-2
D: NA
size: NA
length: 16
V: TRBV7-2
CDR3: CASSPSGTRVKGELFF
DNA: TGTGCCAGCAGCCCCAGCGGGACAAGGGTAAAAGGGGAGCTGTTTTTT

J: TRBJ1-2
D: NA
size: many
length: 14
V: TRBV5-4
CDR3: CASSLLTGNYGYTF
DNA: TGTGCCAGCAGCCTCCTGACCGGGAACTATGGCTACACCTTC

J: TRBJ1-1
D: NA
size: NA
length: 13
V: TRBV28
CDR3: CASSLKLNTEAFF
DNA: TGTGCCAGCAGTTTAAAGCTAAACACTGAAGCTTTCTTT

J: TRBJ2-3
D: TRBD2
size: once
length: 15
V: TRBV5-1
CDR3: CASSSGTRLTDTQYF
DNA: TGCGCCAGCAGCTCCGGGACTAGACTTACAGATACGCAGTATTTT

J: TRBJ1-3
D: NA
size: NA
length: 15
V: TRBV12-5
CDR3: CASASLTGAGNTIYF
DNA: TGTGCTAGTGCCTCCTTGACAGGAGCTGGAAACACCATATATTTT

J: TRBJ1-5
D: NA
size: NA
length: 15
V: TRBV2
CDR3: CASSKDSGGNQPQHF
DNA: TGTGCCAGCAGTAAAGACTCTGGTGGCAATCAGCCCCAGCATTTT

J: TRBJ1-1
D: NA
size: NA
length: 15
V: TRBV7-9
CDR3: CASSLAQGVYAEAFF
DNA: TGTGCCAGCAGCTTAGCACAGGGCGTGTACGCTGAAGCTTTCTTT

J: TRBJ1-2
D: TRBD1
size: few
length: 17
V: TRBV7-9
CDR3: CASSLSRPTGTGDGYTF
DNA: TGTGCCAGCAGCTTATCACGGCCCACCGGGACAGGGGATGGCTACACCTTC

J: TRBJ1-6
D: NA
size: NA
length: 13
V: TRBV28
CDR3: CASRTGLNSPLHF
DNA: TGTGCCAGCAGAACAGGCCTTAATTCACCCCTCCACTTT

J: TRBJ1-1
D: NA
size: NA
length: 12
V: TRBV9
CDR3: CASSPDTPEAFF
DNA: TGTGCCAGCAGCCCGGACACCCCTGAAGCTTTCTTT

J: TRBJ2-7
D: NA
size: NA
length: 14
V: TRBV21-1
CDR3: CASSNRDRAVEQYF
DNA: TGTGCCAGCAGCAACCGGGACAGGGCTGTCGAGCAGTACTTC

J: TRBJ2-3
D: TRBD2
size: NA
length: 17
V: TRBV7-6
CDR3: CASSLRGGSGVTDTQYF
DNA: TGTGCCAGCAGCTTACGGGGGGGTAGCGGGGTCACAGATACGCAGTATTTT

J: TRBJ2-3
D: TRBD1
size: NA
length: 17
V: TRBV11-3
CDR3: CASSDRGRGLSTDTQYF
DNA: TGTGCCAGCAGTGACCGGGGCAGGGGGCTTAGCACAGATACGCAGTATTTT

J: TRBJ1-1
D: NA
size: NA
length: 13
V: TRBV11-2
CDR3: CASSSSFNTEAFF
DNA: TGTGCCAGCAGCTCCTCCTTTAACACTGAAGCTTTCTTT

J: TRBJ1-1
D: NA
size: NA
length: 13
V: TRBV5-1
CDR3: CATRQDPNTEAFF
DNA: TGCGCCACCCGACAGGACCCGAACACTGAAGCTTTCTTT

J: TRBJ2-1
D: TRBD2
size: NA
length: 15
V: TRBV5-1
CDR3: CASSLSSGRINEQFF
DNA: TGCGCCAGCAGCTTATCTAGCGGGAGAATCAATGAGCAGTTCTTC

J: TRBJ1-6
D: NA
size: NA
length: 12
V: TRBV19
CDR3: CAGGTGFSPLHF
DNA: TGTGCCGGAGGGACCGGCTTTTCACCCCTCCACTTT

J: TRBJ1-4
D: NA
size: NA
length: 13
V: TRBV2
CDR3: CARGDAVNEKLFF
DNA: TGTGCCAGAGGGGATGCGGTTAATGAAAAACTGTTTTTT

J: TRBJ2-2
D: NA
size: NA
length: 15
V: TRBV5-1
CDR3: CASSFRGKNTGELFF
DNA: TGCGCCAGCAGCTTCCGGGGGAAGAACACCGGGGAGCTGTTTTTT

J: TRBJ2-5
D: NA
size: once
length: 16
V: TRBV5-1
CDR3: CASSGAMRASQETQYF
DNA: TGCGCCAGCAGCGGTGCCATGCGCGCCTCCCAAGAGACCCAGTACTTC